The present TCR beta chain was sequenced within a study of blood T cell repertoires in COVID-19. Study background: From T cells, B-cell-depleted T cells, or PBMCs came the material, which was cDNA or gDNA.

The V gene end was trimmed by 0 bases and the J gene end by 6 bases; junction bases not matched to a gene: 11. This CDR3 is 18 amino acids long. Germline CDR1 reads LGHDT; CDR2 reads YNNKEL (reference sequence). Study processing details: Estimates of nucleated cell counts were drawn from the amplification of reference gene primers. Repertoires were generated with immunoSEQ multiplex PCR, while TCRdb's copy carries only in-frame clones and drops some. V and J calls and clone size are copied from that table; D and trimming were computed from the DNA. The sample yields 290,000 or so clones, approximately 89% seen once.

The sequenced sample consisted of peripheral blood. The rearrangement links TRBV3-1 (or the pseudogene TRBV3-2) to TRBJ2-7; 13 bases map to TRBD2. The sequence came from a woman aged 30 to 39 with COVID-19, enrolled during active disease. In nucleotides, the CDR3 is TGTGCCAGCAGCCAAGAGGGTATACTAGCGGGAGGGCCCGGCGAGCAGTACTTC. This gives the protein CASSQEGILAGGPGEQYF.